This T cell receptor (beta chain) was captured by sequencing in a study of blood T cells in healthy people across ages. Together with a sample-barcoded 5' primer, a J-beta primer mix was included in a second PCR lasting about 7 to 11 cycles. Per sample, CDR3-containing paired-end reads numbered at least 3 million. MiXCR, run by TCRdb on the 5' RACE reads, gives a single entry per CDR3 protein. The sample holds roughly 1,700,000 distinct CDR3 sequences, 28% seen once. Of note for this clonotype: The target antigen is unknown.

The total RNA that was extracted per sample amounted to at least 6 micrograms. Points from the study as a whole: Reliance upon unsorted PBMCs precluded definitive naive versus antigen-experienced comparison. Observed TCR beta diversity showed a strong correlation with the percentage of naive T cells as measured by flow cytometry.

The sequenced material came from blood. The receptor's source is a woman aged 25 to 39 in good health.

CDR3 coding DNA: TGCAGTGCTAGAGATGGGACAAATCGAAGGGATGGCTACACCTTC. It is translated as CSARDGTNRRDGYTF. The chain joins TRBV20-1 to TRBJ1-2; possibly TRBD1 for D (6 bases). Germline CDR1 DFQATT, CDR2 SNEGSKA (reference sequence). The CDR3 loop spans 15 amino acids. Trimming took off 0 bases at V and 6 bases at J, with 17 bases between the two ends.